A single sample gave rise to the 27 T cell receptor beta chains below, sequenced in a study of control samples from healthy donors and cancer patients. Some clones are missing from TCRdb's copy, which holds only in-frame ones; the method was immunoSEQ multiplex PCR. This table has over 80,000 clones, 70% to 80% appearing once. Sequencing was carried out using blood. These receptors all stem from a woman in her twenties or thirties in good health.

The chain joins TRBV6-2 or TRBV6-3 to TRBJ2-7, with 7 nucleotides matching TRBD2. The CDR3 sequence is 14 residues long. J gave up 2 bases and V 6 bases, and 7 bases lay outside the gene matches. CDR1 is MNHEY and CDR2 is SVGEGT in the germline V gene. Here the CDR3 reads CASSRSGGTYEQYF. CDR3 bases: TGTGCCAGCAGCCGCTCGGGGGGAACCTACGAGCAGTACTTC.

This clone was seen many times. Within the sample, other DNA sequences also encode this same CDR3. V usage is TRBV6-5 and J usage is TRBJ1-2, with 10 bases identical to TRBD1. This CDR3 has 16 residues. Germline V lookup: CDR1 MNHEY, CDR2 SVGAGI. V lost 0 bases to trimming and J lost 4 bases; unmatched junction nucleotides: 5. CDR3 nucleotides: TGTGCCAGCAGTTACTCGCGGACAGGGGGTGGCTATGGCTACACCTTC. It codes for CASSYSRTGGGYGYTF.

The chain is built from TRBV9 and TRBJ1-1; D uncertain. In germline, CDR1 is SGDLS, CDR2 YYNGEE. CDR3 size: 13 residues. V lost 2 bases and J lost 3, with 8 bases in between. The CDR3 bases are TGTGCCAGCAGCGTCGGGAGCCACACTGAAGCTTTCTTT. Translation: CASSVGSHTEAFF.

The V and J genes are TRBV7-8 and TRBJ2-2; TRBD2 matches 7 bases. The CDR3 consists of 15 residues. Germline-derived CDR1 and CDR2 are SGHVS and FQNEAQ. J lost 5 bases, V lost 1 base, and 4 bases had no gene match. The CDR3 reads CASSLVGLSTGELFF. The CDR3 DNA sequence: TGTGCCAGCAGCTTAGTGGGACTATCTACCGGGGAGCTGTTTTTT.

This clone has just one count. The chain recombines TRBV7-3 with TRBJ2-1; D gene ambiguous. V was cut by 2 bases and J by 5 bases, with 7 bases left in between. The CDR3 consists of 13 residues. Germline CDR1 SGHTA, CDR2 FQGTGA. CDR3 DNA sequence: TGTGCCAGCAGCTTACCGCCAAACAATGAGCAGTTCTTC. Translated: CASSLPPNNEQFF.

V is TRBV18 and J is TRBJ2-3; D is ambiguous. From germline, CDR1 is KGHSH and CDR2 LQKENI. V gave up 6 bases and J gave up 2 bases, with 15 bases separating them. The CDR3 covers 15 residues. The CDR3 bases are TGTGCCAGCTCGCCTAAATCGCCCTCCACAGATACGCAGTATTTT. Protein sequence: CASSPKSPSTDTQYF.

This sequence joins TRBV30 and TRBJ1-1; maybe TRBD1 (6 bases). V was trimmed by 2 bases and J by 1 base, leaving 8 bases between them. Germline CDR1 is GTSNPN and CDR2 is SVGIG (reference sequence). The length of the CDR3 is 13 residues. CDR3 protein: CAWSTGQNTEAFF. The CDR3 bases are TGTGCCTGGAGTACGGGACAGAACACTGAAGCTTTCTTT. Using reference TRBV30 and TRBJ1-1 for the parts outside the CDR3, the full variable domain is SQTIHQWPATLVQPVGSPLSLECTVEGTSNPNLYWYRQAAGRGLQLLFYSVGIGQISSEVPQNLSASRPQDRQFILSSKKLLLSDSGFYLCAWSTGQNTEAFFGQGTRLTVV.

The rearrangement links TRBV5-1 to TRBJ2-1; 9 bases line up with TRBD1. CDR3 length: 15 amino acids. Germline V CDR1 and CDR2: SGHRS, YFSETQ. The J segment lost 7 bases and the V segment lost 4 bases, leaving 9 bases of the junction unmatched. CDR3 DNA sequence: TGCGCCAGCAGCGTTAGACGGGACAGGGTGAATGAGCAGTTCTTC. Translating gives CASSVRRDRVNEQFF. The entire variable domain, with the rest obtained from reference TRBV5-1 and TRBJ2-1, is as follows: KAGVTQTPRYLIKTRGQQVTLSCSPISGHRSVSWYQQTPGQGLQFLFEYFSETQRNKGNFPGRFSGRQFSNSRSEMNVSTLELGDSALYLCASSVRRDRVNEQFFGPGTRLTVL.

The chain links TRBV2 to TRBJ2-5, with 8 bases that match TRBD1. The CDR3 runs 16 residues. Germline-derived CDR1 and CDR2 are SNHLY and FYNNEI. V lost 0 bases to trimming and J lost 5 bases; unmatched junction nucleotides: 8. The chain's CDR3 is CASSEAQAGGAETQYF. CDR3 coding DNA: TGTGCCAGCAGTGAAGCACAGGCAGGGGGCGCGGAGACCCAGTACTTC.

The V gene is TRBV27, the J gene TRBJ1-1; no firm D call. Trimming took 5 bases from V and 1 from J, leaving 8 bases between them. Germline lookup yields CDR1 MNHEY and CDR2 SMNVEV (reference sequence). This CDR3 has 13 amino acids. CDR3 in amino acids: CASSRKPNTEAFF. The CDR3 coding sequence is TGTGCCAGCAGTCGGAAACCGAACACTGAAGCTTTCTTT.

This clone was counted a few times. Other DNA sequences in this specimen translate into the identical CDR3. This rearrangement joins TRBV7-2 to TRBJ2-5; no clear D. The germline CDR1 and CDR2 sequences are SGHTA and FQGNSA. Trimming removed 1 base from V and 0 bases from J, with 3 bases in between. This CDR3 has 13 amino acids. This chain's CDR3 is CASSLVHQETQYF. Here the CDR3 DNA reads TGTGCCAGCAGCTTAGTACACCAAGAGACCCAGTACTTC.

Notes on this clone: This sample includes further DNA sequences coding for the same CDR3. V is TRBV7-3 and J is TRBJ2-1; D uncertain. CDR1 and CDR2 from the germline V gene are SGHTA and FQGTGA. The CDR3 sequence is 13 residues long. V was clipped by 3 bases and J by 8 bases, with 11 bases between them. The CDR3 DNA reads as TGTGCCAGCAGCTTTGGCTTTAACCATGAGCAGTTCTTC. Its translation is CASSFGFNHEQFF. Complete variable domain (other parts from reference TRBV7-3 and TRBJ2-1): GAGVSQTPSNKVTEKGKYVELRCDPISGHTALYWYRQSLGQGPEFLIYFQGTGAADDSGLPNDRFFAVRPEGSVSTLKIQRTERGDSAVYLCASSFGFNHEQFFGPGTRLTVL.

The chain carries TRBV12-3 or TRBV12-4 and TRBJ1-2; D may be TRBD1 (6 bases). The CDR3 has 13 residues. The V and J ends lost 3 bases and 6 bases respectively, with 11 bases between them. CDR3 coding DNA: TGTGCCAGCAGTTTTAGGTCAGGGGATGGCTACACCTTC. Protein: CASSFRSGDGYTF.

CDR3 protein: CASSPLPGHRGTDTQYF. The CDR3 DNA is TGTGCCAGCAGCCCCCTCCCCGGCCACCGGGGCACAGATACGCAGTATTTT. The genes are TRBV9 and TRBJ2-3; D remains unclear. The ends were cut back, 4 bases at V and 1 base at J, with 19 bases in the middle. In germline, CDR1 is SGDLS, CDR2 YYNGEE. CDR3 length equals 17 residues. Full variable domain (missing parts from reference TRBV9 and TRBJ2-3): DSGVTQTPKHLITATGQRVTLRCSPRSGDLSVYWYQQSLDQGLQFLIQYYNGEERAKGNILERFSAQQFPDLHSELNLSSLELGDSALYFCASSPLPGHRGTDTQYFGPGTRLTVL.

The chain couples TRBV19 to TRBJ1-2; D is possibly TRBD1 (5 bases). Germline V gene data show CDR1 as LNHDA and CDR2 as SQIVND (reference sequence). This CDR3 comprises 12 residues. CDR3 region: CAARDGGRGYTF. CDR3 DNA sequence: TGTGCGGCCCGGGACGGCGGTCGTGGCTACACCTTC.

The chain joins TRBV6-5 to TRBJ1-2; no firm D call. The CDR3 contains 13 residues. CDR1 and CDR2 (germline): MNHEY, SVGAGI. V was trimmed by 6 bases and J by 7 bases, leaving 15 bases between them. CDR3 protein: CASSSEVGAGYTF. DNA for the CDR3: TGTGCCAGCAGCTCCGAGGTGGGAGCTGGCTACACCTTC.

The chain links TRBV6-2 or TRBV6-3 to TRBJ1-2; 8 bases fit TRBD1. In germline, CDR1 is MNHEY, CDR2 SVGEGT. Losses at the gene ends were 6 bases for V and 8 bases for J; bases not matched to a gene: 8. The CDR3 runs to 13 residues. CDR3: CASSPTGAWGYTF. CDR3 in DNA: TGTGCCAGCAGCCCGACAGGGGCTTGGGGCTACACCTTC.

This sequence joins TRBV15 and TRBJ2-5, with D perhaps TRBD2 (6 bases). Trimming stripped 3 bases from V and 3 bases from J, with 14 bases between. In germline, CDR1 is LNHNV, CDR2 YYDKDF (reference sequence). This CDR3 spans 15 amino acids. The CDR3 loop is CATSRTSDEEETQYF. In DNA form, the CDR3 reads TGTGCCACCAGCAGGACTAGTGATGAGGAAGAGACCCAGTACTTC.

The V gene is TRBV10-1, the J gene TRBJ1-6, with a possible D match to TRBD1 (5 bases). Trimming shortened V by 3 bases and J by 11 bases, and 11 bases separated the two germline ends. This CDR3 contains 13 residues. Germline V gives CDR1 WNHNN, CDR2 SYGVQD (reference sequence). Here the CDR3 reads CASSEGRQTPLHF. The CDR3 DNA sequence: TGCGCCAGCAGTGAAGGTCGACAGACACCCCTCCACTTT.

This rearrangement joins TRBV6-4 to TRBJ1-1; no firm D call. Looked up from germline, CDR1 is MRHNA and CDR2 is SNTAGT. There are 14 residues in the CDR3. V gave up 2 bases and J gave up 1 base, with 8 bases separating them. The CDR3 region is CASSDGKPNTEAFF. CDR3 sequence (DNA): TGTGCCAGCAGTGACGGGAAGCCGAACACTGAAGCTTTCTTT.

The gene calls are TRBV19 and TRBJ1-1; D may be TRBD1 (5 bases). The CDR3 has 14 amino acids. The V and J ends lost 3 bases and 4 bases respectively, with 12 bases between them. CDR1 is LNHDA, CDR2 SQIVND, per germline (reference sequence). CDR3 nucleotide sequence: TGTGCCAGTAGTATTTATCAGGGTGGCACTGAAGCTTTCTTT. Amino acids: CASSIYQGGTEAFF.

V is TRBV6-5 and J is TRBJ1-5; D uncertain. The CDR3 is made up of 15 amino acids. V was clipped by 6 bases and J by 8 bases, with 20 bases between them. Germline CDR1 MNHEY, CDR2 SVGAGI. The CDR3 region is CASRLVGSGFEPQHF. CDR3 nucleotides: TGTGCCAGCAGGCTAGTGGGTAGTGGGTTTGAGCCCCAGCATTTT.

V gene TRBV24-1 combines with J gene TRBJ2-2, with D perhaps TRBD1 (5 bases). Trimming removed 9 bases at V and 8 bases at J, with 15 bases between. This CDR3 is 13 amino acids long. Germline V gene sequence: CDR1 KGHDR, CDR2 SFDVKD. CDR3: CATGRTKGGELFF. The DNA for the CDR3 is TGTGCCACCGGTAGGACAAAAGGAGGGGAGCTGTTTTTT.

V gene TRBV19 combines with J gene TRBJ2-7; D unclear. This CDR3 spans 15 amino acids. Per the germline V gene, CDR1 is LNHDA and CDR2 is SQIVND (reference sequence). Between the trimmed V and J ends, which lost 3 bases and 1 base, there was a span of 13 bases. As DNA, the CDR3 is TGTGCCAGTAGTATTAAGGTAGGGCCGTCCTACGAGCAGTACTTC. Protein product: CASSIKVGPSYEQYF.

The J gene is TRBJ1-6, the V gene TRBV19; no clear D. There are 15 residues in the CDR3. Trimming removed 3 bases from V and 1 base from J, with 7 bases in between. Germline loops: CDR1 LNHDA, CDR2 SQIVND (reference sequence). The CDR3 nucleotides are TGTGCCAGTAGTATGATAGGTTCCTATAATTCACCCCTCCACTTT. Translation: CASSMIGSYNSPLHF.

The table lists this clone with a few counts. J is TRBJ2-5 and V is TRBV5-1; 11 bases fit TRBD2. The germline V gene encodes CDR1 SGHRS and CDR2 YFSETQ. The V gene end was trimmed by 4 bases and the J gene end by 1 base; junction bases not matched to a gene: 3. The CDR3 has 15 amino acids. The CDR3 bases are TGCGCCAGCAGCGGAGGGACTAGCGGCCAAGAGACCCAGTACTTC. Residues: CASSGGTSGQETQYF.

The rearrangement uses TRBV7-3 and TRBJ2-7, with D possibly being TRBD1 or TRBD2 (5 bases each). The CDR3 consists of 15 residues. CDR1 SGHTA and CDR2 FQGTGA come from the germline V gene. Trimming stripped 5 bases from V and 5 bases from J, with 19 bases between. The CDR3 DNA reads TGTGCCAGCAGCCCTTACGGGGCCCCGGCGGACGAGCAGTACTTC. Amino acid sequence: CASSPYGAPADEQYF.